Listed here are 13 T cell receptor beta chains from one sample, sequenced in a study of response to subunit inactivated influenza vaccine. One entry per CDR3 protein, called by TCRdb with MiXCR from the RT-PCR reads. The repertoire holds more than 400,000 distinct CDR3 sequences, with under 8.5% as singletons. This specimen was PBMCs from blood, taken about 24 months after vaccination. The receptors here all came from a man between 45 and 75 years old who received an inactivated influenza vaccine.

In this sample, this clonotype turned up many times. The rearrangement uses TRBV3-1 and TRBJ2-7; D could derive from TRBD1 or TRBD2 (5 bases each). The CDR3 totals 14 residues. Germline CDR1 and CDR2: LGHDT and YNNKEL (reference sequence). V was clipped by 8 bases and J by 0 bases, with 14 bases between them. This CDR3 is CASGAWGSSYEQYF. The DNA of the CDR3 is TGTGCCAGCGGAGCGTGGGGGAGCTCCTACGAGCAGTACTTC.

The V and J genes are TRBV20-1 and TRBJ2-1; D is perhaps TRBD2 (6 bases). The ends were cut back, 3 bases at V and 4 bases at J, with 19 bases in the middle. The germline CDR1 and CDR2 sequences are DFQATT and SNEGSKA (reference sequence). This CDR3 is 16 amino acids long. CDR3 nucleotide sequence: TGCAGTGCTAGCCCTCCACCATCGACTAGATACAATGAGCAGTTCTTC. Translating gives CSASPPPSTRYNEQFF.

This clonotype has a count of ten or more. The chain links TRBV5-1 to TRBJ2-7; the D is unclear. Looked up from germline, CDR1 is SGHRS and CDR2 is YFSETQ. The length of the CDR3 is 15 residues. Deletions cut 0 bases from V and 1 base from J, with 11 bases between. For the CDR3, the DNA is TGCGCCAGCAGCTTGGATAGTTCCCGTTCCTACGAGCAGTACTTC. Protein: CASSLDSSRSYEQYF.

This clonotype has ten or more counts. In DNA form, the CDR3 reads TGTGCCAGCTCACCCGATGGGACAGGCCGGCCCCAGCATTTT. Its translation: CASSPDGTGRPQHF. The chain joins TRBV18 to TRBJ1-5; TRBD1 aligns across 8 bases. CDR1 KGHSH and CDR2 LQKENI come from the germline V gene. The CDR3 consists of 14 residues. Trimming removed 3 bases from V and 9 bases from J; junction bases left unmatched: 7.

There are many counts of this clonotype. The V and J genes are TRBV27 and TRBJ2-1, with unresolved D. The CDR3 is made up of 13 amino acids. Germline lookup yields CDR1 MNHEY and CDR2 SMNVEV (reference sequence). V shed 1 base and J shed 6 bases, with 7 bases lying between them. The chain's CDR3 is CASSLWVGNEQFF. Here the CDR3 DNA reads TGTGCCAGCAGTTTATGGGTAGGCAATGAGCAGTTCTTC.

This clonotype occurred many times. This chain links TRBV4-3 with TRBJ2-1, with 10 bases identical to TRBD1. The V gene end was trimmed by 1 base and the J gene end by 3 bases; junction bases not matched to a gene: 9. Germline CDR1 and CDR2: LGHNA and YSLEER. CDR3 length: 18 amino acids. For the CDR3, the DNA is TGCGCCAGCAGCCAAGGACAGGGGGCTTTTCTTCGCTACAATGAGCAGTTCTTC. This encodes CASSQGQGAFLRYNEQFF.

Worth noting for this clonotype: An end of the junction does not agree with germline; a read error may underlie this. The chain employs TRBV12-3 or TRBV12-4 and TRBJ1-3, with D possibly being TRBD1 (5 bases). The CDR3 consists of 12 residues. CDR3 protein: CASSLGTGALHF. The CDR3 bases are TGTGCCAGCAGTTTAGGAACTGGGGCCTTACATTTT.

This clonotype occurred a few times. The gene calls are TRBV9 and TRBJ2-1; D unclear. The length of the CDR3 is 13 residues. CDR1 is SGDLS and CDR2 is YYNGEE in the germline V gene. V shed 0 bases and J shed 5 bases, with 6 bases lying between them. Written as DNA, the CDR3 is TGTGCCAGCAGCGTAGGTATGAACAATGAGCAGTTCTTC. Translating it yields CASSVGMNNEQFF.

This clonotype was recorded a few times. This chain joins TRBV7-8 and TRBJ1-3, with a weak D call TRBD1 (6 bases). This CDR3 has 16 amino acids. Germline V gene lookup returns CDR1 SGHVS and CDR2 FQNEAQ. V was cut by 8 bases and J by 2 bases, with 19 bases left in between. The DNA for the CDR3 is TGTGCCAGCGGGCACCGGGGGGCGCGTGCTGGAAACACCATATATTTT. It is translated as CASGHRGARAGNTIYF.

Only a few counts were recorded for this clonotype. The rearrangement links TRBV7-2 to TRBJ2-1, with D hard to call. Trimming removed 1 base at V and 4 bases at J, with 14 bases between. In germline, CDR1 is SGHTA, CDR2 FQGNSA. The CDR3 is made up of 16 amino acids. The CDR3 protein is CASSLVVRVKYNEQFF. Written as DNA, the CDR3 is TGTGCCAGCAGCTTAGTAGTGCGTGTCAAGTACAATGAGCAGTTCTTC.

V usage is TRBV6-1 and J usage is TRBJ2-1; 7 bases align to TRBD1. Germline CDR1 and CDR2: MNHNS and SASEGT. The ends lost 8 bases at V and 2 bases at J; junction bases unmatched: 6. The CDR3 loop spans 14 amino acids. The CDR3, as DNA: TGTGCCAGCGGCACAGGGGTCGCCTACAATGAGCAGTTCTTC. Protein: CASGTGVAYNEQFF.

The gene calls are TRBV20-1 and TRBJ2-5; D is possibly TRBD1 (6 bases). Germline CDR1 DFQATT, CDR2 SNEGSKA (reference sequence). Deletions cut 2 bases from V and 1 base from J, with 11 bases between. The CDR3 covers 14 residues. The CDR3: CSARPGQLQETQYF. The CDR3 coding sequence is TGCAGTGCTAGACCCGGACAGCTCCAAGAGACCCAGTACTTC.

This clonotype came up a few times. The V call is TRBV12-3 or TRBV12-4, the J call TRBJ2-1, with D hard to call. V was clipped by 6 bases and J by 0 bases, with 12 bases between them. CDR3 length: 15 residues. For the CDR3, the DNA is TGTGCCAGCAGACCAACACCGGTCTCCTACAATGAGCAGTTCTTC. This gives the protein CASRPTPVSYNEQFF.